The following is a T cell receptor (beta chain) sequence with its context. The entry originates in a study of control samples from healthy donors and cancer patients. TCRdb's copy holds only in-frame clones and misses some; the assay was immunoSEQ multiplex PCR. The sample yields roughly 95,000 clones, approximately 92% seen once. Sequences were obtained from blood. The origin of this receptor is a human donor in good health. The donor label of this sample is uncertain.

The CDR3 sequence: CASSRKSSGNTIYF. The CDR3 bases are TGTGCCAGCAGCCGCAAGAGCTCTGGAAACACCATATATTTT. The V call is TRBV3-1 (or the pseudogene TRBV3-2), the J call TRBJ1-3, with unresolved D. Per germline, CDR1 LGHDT and CDR2 YNNKEL (reference sequence). The CDR3 length is 14 residues. Trimming cost V 4 bases and J 0 bases, with 7 bases left between them.